The clone carrying this TCR beta chain showed up many times. What it recognizes is unknown. This sample's TCRbeta library carried unique molecular identifier barcodes. TCRdb ran MiXCR on the PCR reads and lists one entry per CDR3 protein. The sample has some 840,000 distinct CDR3 sequences, roughly 15% seen once. The sample belongs to a study of T-cell reconstitution after alpha-beta-depleted transplantation in children. General observations from the study: High day-60 TCRbeta diversity in some patients came from surviving recipient T cells and thymic progenitors. Expanded clones from the graft, numbering several hundred, reportedly supplied alpha-beta T cells about two months after transplant. T-cell numbers and diversity one year post-transplant derived largely from freshly generated T cells.

CDR3 length equals 14 residues. Trimming removed 0 bases at V and 1 base at J, with 7 bases between. In germline, CDR1 is SGHRS, CDR2 YFSETQ. The gene calls are TRBV5-1 and TRBJ1-1, with D unresolved. The specimen was PBMCs, mostly from graft donor cells, collected 360 days after TCRalphabeta/CD19-depleted stem cell transplant. This receptor was obtained from a male patient aged 5 to 17 who had a stem cell transplant for acute lymphoblastic leukemia, so the T cells may come from the graft donor. CDR3 protein: CASSLGPGNTEAFF. CDR3 nucleotides: TGCGCCAGCAGCTTGGGACCAGGGAACACTGAAGCTTTCTTT.